Each of the 10 T cell receptor beta chains below was sequenced from the same sample in a study of CD8+ T cells in alopecia areata. RNA was isolated and reverse transcribed to cDNA, the sequencing template. Sequencing used immunoSEQ multiplex PCR; TCRdb keeps in-frame clones, though not all of them. The table lists more than 1,500 clones, with no singletons. Cutaneous lymph node cells were pooled, and they were sorted using CD4, CD8alpha, NKG2D, NKG2ACE and other markers. The sequenced material came from CD8+ T cells sorted from a lymph node. The receptors stem from a C3H/HeJ mouse with alopecia areata. Strain MHC haplotype: H2-k.

This clone is categorized as medium-sized. Gene names refer to mouse genes. Read coverage stops 4 residues before the CDR3 terminus; the germline J gene supplies the remainder. This chain links TRBV17 with TRBJ1-2, with TRBD1 as a possible D gene (5 bases). CDR3 size: 13 residues. CDR1 MNHDT and CDR2 YYDKIL come from the germline V gene. The CDR3 sequence is CASSRDWGGDYTF. Partial CDR3 DNA: TGTGCTAGCAGTAGGGACTGGGGGGGC.

On this clone: Each gene name is a mouse one. The read stops 4 residues short of the end of the CDR3; the missing end is completed from the germline J gene. This rearrangement joins TRBV13-3 to TRBJ1-1, with a tentative D call TRBD1 (6 bases). Trimming cost V 5 bases and J 1 base, with 15 bases left between them. Germline CDR1 and CDR2: NNHDY and SYVADS. The CDR3 is 15 amino acids. The part of the CDR3 DNA that was read is TGTGCCAGCAGGACCCTCGGGACAAGAAACACA. This gives the protein CASRTLGTRNT. The whole CDR3 reads CASRTLGTRNTEVFF.

This clone was counted a few times. Gene names and germline refer to mouse. The read halts 4 residues ahead of the CDR3 end, with the missing end drawn from the germline J gene. J is TRBJ1-1 and V is TRBV13-1; no reliable D call. Per germline, CDR1 NSHNY and CDR2 SYGAGN. This CDR3 comprises 13 residues. CDR3: CASSESRRGEVFF. Incomplete CDR3 DNA: TGTGCCAGCAGTGAAAGCAGGAGAGGA.

Concerning this clone itself: These gene names are mouse names. The missing CDR3 end, 4 residues past where the read stops, is filled in from the germline J gene. The chain uses TRBV22 and TRBJ2-5; the table's D call TRBD1 went unverified against the DNA. TRBV22 is flagged as a pseudogene. The CDR3 is 13 residues long. Incomplete CDR3 DNA: TGTGCCAGCAGTTGGCAGGGACAAGAC. Protein product: CASSWQGQD. In full, the CDR3 is CASSWQGQDTQYF.

Only a few counts were recorded for this clone. All gene names here are mouse names. The CDR3 goes on 4 residues after the read ends, and that part is filled in from the germline J gene. This chain joins TRBV19 and TRBJ2-7; D remains unclear. The CDR3 totals 14 residues. Looked up from germline, CDR1 is FNHDT and CDR2 is SITEND (reference sequence). Trimming left V 4 bases short and J 0 bases short, with 11 bases between. The CDR3 sequence: CASSPFGSSYEQYF. CDR3 DNA (partial): TGTGCCAGCAGTCCCTTTGGGTCCTCCTAT. Filled out from reference TRBV19 and TRBJ2-7, the complete variable domain reads GGIITQTPKFLIGQEGQKLTLKCQQNFNHDTMYWYRQDSGKGLRLIYYSITENDLQKGDLSEGYDASREKKSSFSLTVTSAQKNEMAVFLCASSPFGSSYEQYFGPGTRLTVL.

In this sample, this clone turned up a few times. Gene names refer to mouse genes. The read finishes 3 residues shy of the CDR3 end, and the germline J gene is used to complete it. V and J are TRBV26 and TRBJ1-6; 7 bases line up with TRBD1. TRBJ1-6 is identified as an open reading frame with a role that is uncertain. This CDR3 region has 14 residues. Unmatched junction bases numbered 1, after V lost 4 bases and J lost 4 bases. Germline V gene sequence: CDR1 KGHPV, CDR2 FQNQEV (reference sequence). The part of the CDR3 DNA that was read is TGTGCCAGCAGTCCGGGACAGTATAATTCGCCC. This codes for CASSPGQYNSP. The CDR3 reads in full as CASSPGQYNSPLYF.

This clone appeared a few times. Gene names follow the mouse nomenclature. This specimen includes other DNA sequences encoding the same CDR3. The chain's CDR3 is CASSRDNANSDYTF. The sequenced part of the CDR3 DNA is TGTGCCAGCAGCCGGGACAATGCAAACTCC. The chain links TRBV19 to TRBJ1-2, with D perhaps matching TRBD1 (6 bases). Sequencing ends 4 residues short of the CDR3 end; the germline J gene provides the rest. The V end was cut by 5 bases, the J end by 0 bases, with 11 bases between. The CDR3 is 14 residues long. The germline CDR1 and CDR2 sequences are FNHDT and SITEND (reference sequence).

At least ten counts were recorded for this clone. These gene names are mouse names. From the germline J gene comes the end of the CDR3, since the read stops 4 residues before it. This rearrangement joins TRBV13-2 to TRBJ2-5, with 12 bases matching TRBD2. CDR1 and CDR2 from the germline V gene are NNHNN and SYGAGS (reference sequence). The CDR3 totals 15 residues. The sequenced part of the CDR3 DNA is TGTGCCAGCGGTGCCGGGACTGGGGGGCCAGAC. Protein sequence: CASGAGTGGPD. The whole CDR3 protein is CASGAGTGGPDTQYF.

With regard to this clone: Germline and genes: mouse. The read gets to within 4 residues of the CDR3 end, and the germline J gene fills in the rest. The chain employs TRBV5 and TRBJ2-2; 9 bases match TRBD1. The germline V gene encodes CDR1 LGHNA and CDR2 YNLKQL (reference sequence). V gave up 5 bases and J gave up 3 bases; unmatched junction bases: 4. The CDR3 contains 15 residues. The CDR3 sequence: CASSATGGDTGQLYF. The covered CDR3 bases are TGTGCCAGCAGCGCGACAGGGGGGGACACCGGG.

This clone was detected a few times. The listed genes are named as in mouse. The CDR3 goes on 4 residues after the read ends, and that part is filled in from the germline J gene. The V gene is TRBV13-3, the J gene TRBJ2-3, with TRBD2 matching over 11 bases. Germline V CDR1 and CDR2: NNHDY, SYVADS. Losses at the gene ends were 0 bases for V and 0 bases for J; bases not matched to a gene: 6. The CDR3 sequence is 18 residues long. The CDR3 sequence is CASSDDGLGGFSAETLYF. The sequenced part of the CDR3 DNA is TGTGCCAGCAGTGATGATGGACTGGGGGGCTTTAGTGCAGAA.